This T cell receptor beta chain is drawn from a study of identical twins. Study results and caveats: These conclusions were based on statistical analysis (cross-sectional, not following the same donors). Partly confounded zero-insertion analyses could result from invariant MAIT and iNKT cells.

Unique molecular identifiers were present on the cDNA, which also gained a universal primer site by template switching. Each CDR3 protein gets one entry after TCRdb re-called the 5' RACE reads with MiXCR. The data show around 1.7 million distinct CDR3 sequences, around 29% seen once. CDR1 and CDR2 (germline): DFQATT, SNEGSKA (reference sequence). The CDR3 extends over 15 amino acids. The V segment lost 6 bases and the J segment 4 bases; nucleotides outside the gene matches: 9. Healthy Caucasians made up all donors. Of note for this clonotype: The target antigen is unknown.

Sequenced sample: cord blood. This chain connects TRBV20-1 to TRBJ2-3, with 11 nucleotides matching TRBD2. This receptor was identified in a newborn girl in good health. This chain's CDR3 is CSAATSGRVADTQYF. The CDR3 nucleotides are TGCAGTGCCGCAACTAGCGGGAGAGTGGCAGATACGCAGTATTTT.